The next 28 T cell receptor beta chains were all read from a single sample in a study of OX40 agonist ivuxolimab in advanced cancers. Some clones are missing from TCRdb's copy, which holds only in-frame ones; the method was immunoSEQ multiplex PCR. The sample shows some 18,000 clones, approximately 83% of them seen only once. The source material was CD4+ or CD8+ T cells sorted from blood, sampled in a trial of the OX40 agonist ivuxolimab. These receptors were collected from an adult with an advanced solid tumor such as melanoma, head and neck, liver or kidney cancer.

The V gene is TRBV27, the J gene TRBJ1-2; no firm D call. The V end lost 5 bases, the J end lost 0 bases, and 19 bases lay between the germline ends. Germline-derived CDR1 and CDR2 are MNHEY and SMNVEV (reference sequence). The CDR3 consists of 17 residues. Written as DNA, the CDR3 is TGTGCCAGCAGTCTACTAGACAAGACGGGAACTAACTATGGCTACACCTTC. It is translated as CASSLLDKTGTNYGYTF.

This chain uses TRBV10-3 with TRBJ2-4; TRBD1 matches at 7 bases. This CDR3 region has 17 residues. Germline V CDR1 and CDR2: ENHRY, SYGVKD. V lost 3 bases, J lost 8 bases, and 16 bases stayed unmatched. CDR3 bases: TGTGCCATCAGTGATACGACAGGGTTGGGGATAATTGACATTCAGTACTTC. As protein: CAISDTTGLGIIDIQYF.

The chain couples TRBV30 to TRBJ1-1; no reliable D call. The germline V and J ends were trimmed by 1 base and 6 bases, with 9 bases remaining between them. CDR3 length: 12 residues. The germline V gene encodes CDR1 GTSNPN and CDR2 SVGIG (reference sequence). In DNA, the CDR3 is TGTGCCTGGAGTGGTGGAGAACCTGAAGCTTTCTTT. The encoded protein is CAWSGGEPEAFF.

J is TRBJ2-1 and V is TRBV7-9; D remains unclear. This CDR3 has 13 amino acids. From germline, CDR1 is SEHNR and CDR2 FQNEAQ (reference sequence). V lost 5 bases and J lost 9, with 14 bases in between. The CDR3 DNA follows: TGTGCCAGCAGCCCCTCAAGTAGGACTGAGCAGTTCTTC. It specifies CASSPSSRTEQFF.

The J gene is TRBJ2-5, the V gene TRBV28; a possible D gene is TRBD1 (5 bases). This CDR3 has 14 amino acids. Germline lookup yields CDR1 MDHEN and CDR2 SYDVKM. Trimming took off 4 bases at V and 0 bases at J, with 9 bases between the two ends. The CDR3 DNA sequence: TGTGCCAGCAGTTCCAGGGTCTACCAAGAGACCCAGTACTTC. This gives the protein CASSSRVYQETQYF.

The V call is TRBV2, the J call TRBJ2-7; 8 bases match TRBD1. The CDR3 totals 15 residues. CDR1 is SNHLY, CDR2 FYNNEI, per germline. Trimming removed 6 bases from V and 2 bases from J; junction bases left unmatched: 9. CDR3 in DNA: TGTGCCAGCAGGTCTAGCCGGACAGGGACCTACGAGCAGTACTTC. Protein product: CASRSSRTGTYEQYF.

This clone was picked up one time. The chain is built from TRBV14 and TRBJ2-5; no clear D. Per the germline V gene, CDR1 is SGHDN and CDR2 is FVKESK. The V gene lost 0 bases and the J gene lost 3 bases, with 8 bases spanning the gap. This CDR3 comprises 14 residues. The CDR3 protein is CASSQDNFKETQYF. For the CDR3, the DNA is TGTGCCAGCAGCCAAGACAACTTTAAAGAGACCCAGTACTTC.

This chain connects TRBV7-8 to TRBJ2-7, with no clear D. V was cut by 7 bases and J by 0 bases, with 13 bases left in between. Germline CDR1 reads SGHVS; CDR2 reads FQNEAQ. This CDR3 comprises 14 residues. Written as DNA, the CDR3 is TGTGCCAGCAACCCCGGGCCCCTCTCCTACGAGCAGTACTTC. This gives the protein CASNPGPLSYEQYF.

The genes are TRBV7-9 and TRBJ2-7; D gene unclear. Germline CDR1 SEHNR, CDR2 FQNEAQ (reference sequence). V gave up 4 bases and J gave up 5 bases, with 12 bases separating them. The CDR3 spans 13 residues. CDR3 DNA sequence: TGTGCCAGCAGCTCCAAAGTGGGCCACGAGCAGTACTTC. Its translation: CASSSKVGHEQYF.

The chain is built from TRBV28 and TRBJ1-3; D remains ambiguous. CDR3 length: 13 amino acids. Germline CDR1 is MDHEN and CDR2 is SYDVKM. The germline V and J ends were trimmed by 9 bases and 2 bases, with 11 bases remaining between them. CDR3 DNA sequence: TGTGCCAGTGTCTTCGGACCTGGAAACACCATATATTTT. This encodes CASVFGPGNTIYF.

This clone came up once. V and J are TRBV7-6 and TRBJ1-5; 8 nucleotides align to TRBD1. The CDR3 has 15 residues. J gave up 7 bases and V 1 base, and 6 bases lay outside the gene matches. Germline-derived CDR1 and CDR2 are SGHVS and FNYEAQ. In nucleotides, the CDR3 is TGTGCCAGCAGCTTAGGGACAGGGCGAGGCCAGCCCCAGCATTTT. The encoded protein is CASSLGTGRGQPQHF.

The rearrangement joins TRBV5-5 to TRBJ2-7, with D hard to call. Germline V gene sequence: CDR1 SGHKS, CDR2 YYEKEE (reference sequence). The CDR3 is 13 residues long. With 4 bases removed from V and 1 base from J, the gap between germline ends came to 9 bases. In DNA, the CDR3 is TGTGCCAGCAGCCCCCCACTGTCCTACGAGCAGTACTTC. This encodes CASSPPLSYEQYF.

The J gene is TRBJ1-2, the V gene TRBV11-2; D remains unclear. Germline loops: CDR1 SGHAT, CDR2 FQNNGV. The CDR3 totals 14 residues. The V end lost 0 bases, the J end lost 4 bases, and 9 bases lay between the germline ends. CDR3 DNA sequence: TGTGCCAGCAGCTTAGAGTACCAGGTCTATGGCTACACCTTC. Its translation: CASSLEYQVYGYTF. Filled out from reference TRBV11-2 and TRBJ1-2, the complete variable domain reads EAGVAQSPRYKIIEKRQSVAFWCNPISGHATLYWYQQILGQGPKLLIQFQNNGVVDDSQLPKDRFSAERLKGVDSTLKIQPAKLEDSAVYLCASSLEYQVYGYTFGSGTRLTVV.

V is TRBV7-8 and J is TRBJ2-2; D remains unclear. This CDR3 spans 16 amino acids. In germline, CDR1 is SGHVS, CDR2 FQNEAQ. V was shortened by 1 base and J by 6 bases, with 15 bases between the two germline ends. This chain's CDR3 is CASSLEVRLSAGELFF. CDR3 DNA sequence: TGTGCCAGCAGCTTAGAGGTCCGGCTCAGCGCCGGGGAGCTGTTTTTT.

The rearrangement joins TRBV28 to TRBJ2-2, with a tentative D call TRBD2 (6 bases). V was cut by 10 bases and J by 3 bases, with 12 bases left in between. Per the germline V gene, CDR1 is MDHEN and CDR2 is SYDVKM. The CDR3 is made up of 13 amino acids. CDR3 sequence (DNA): TGTGCCATTCGGGACTCTTACACCGGGGAGCTGTTTTTT. Translating gives CAIRDSYTGELFF.

The chain recombines TRBV18 with TRBJ1-4; D unclear. V lost 3 bases, J lost 2 bases, and 10 bases lay in between. Germline CDR1 reads KGHSH; CDR2 reads LQKENI. This CDR3 is built from 15 residues. DNA for the CDR3: TGTGCCAGCTCACCCGCAGTGGAGACTAATGAAAAACTGTTTTTT. Its protein is CASSPAVETNEKLFF. Based on the CDR3 plus reference TRBV18 and TRBJ1-4, the full variable domain is NAGVMQNPRHLVRRRGQEARLRCSPMKGHSHVYWYRQLPEEGLKFMVYLQKENIIDESGMPKERFSAEFPKEGPSILRIQQVVRGDSAAYFCASSPAVETNEKLFFGSGTQLSVL.

V is TRBV4-1 and J is TRBJ2-5; tentatively, D is TRBD2 (6 bases). The DNA end lines up better with TRBJ2-7; the J call may be wrong. The CDR3 loop spans 16 amino acids. Germline V gene sequence: CDR1 MGHRA, CDR2 YSYEKL. CDR3 in amino acids: CASSQVASGSSYEQYF. As DNA, the CDR3 is TGCGCCAGCAGCCAAGTGGCCAGCGGGTCTTCCTACGAGCAGTACTTC.

The rearrangement uses TRBV19 and TRBJ1-5, with D uncertain. Germline V gene sequence: CDR1 LNHDA, CDR2 SQIVND (reference sequence). V was trimmed by 4 bases and J by 2 bases, leaving 9 bases between them. This CDR3 contains 14 residues. The CDR3 coding sequence is TGTGCCAGTAGTACCTCTAGGGGCAATCAGCCCCAGCATTTT. It codes for CASSTSRGNQPQHF.

The CDR3 loop is CASSLSDWQYF. The CDR3 DNA is TGTGCCAGCAGCTTAAGTGATTGGCAGTACTTC. The chain carries TRBV11-2 and TRBJ2-7; no definite D call. This CDR3 region has 11 residues. V lost 2 bases and J lost 9, with 8 bases in between. The germline V gene has CDR1 SGHAT and CDR2 FQNNGV.

V and J are TRBV4-1 and TRBJ1-5; D gene unclear. V was shortened by 4 bases and J by 0 bases, with 7 bases between the two germline ends. Germline CDR1 and CDR2: MGHRA and YSYEKL. The CDR3 length is 14 residues. CDR3 region: CASSPTYSNQPQHF. CDR3 nucleotides: TGCGCCAGCAGCCCTACCTATAGCAATCAGCCCCAGCATTTT.

The rearrangement links TRBV27 to TRBJ2-7, with 7 bases fitting TRBD2. This CDR3 is built from 15 residues. Germline lookup yields CDR1 MNHEY and CDR2 SMNVEV (reference sequence). With V trimmed by 3 bases and J by 7 bases, 12 bases remained unmatched. CDR3 protein: CASSLVGGALEEQYF. CDR3 DNA sequence: TGTGCCAGCAGTTTGGTGGGAGGGGCTCTTGAAGAGCAGTACTTC.

The CDR3 DNA is TGCAGCGTATCCCTAGGGCCGAACACCGGGGAGCTGTTTTTT. It yields the protein CSVSLGPNTGELFF. The chain is built from TRBV29-1 and TRBJ2-2; D remains ambiguous. V was clipped by 6 bases and J by 0 bases, with 11 bases between them. In germline, CDR1 is SQVTM, CDR2 ANQGSEA. The CDR3 is made up of 14 amino acids.

The gene calls are TRBV2 and TRBJ1-2; 10 bases line up with TRBD1. CDR1 is SNHLY and CDR2 is FYNNEI in the germline V gene. V was pared by 5 bases and J by 12 bases, with 6 bases of the junction left unmatched. The CDR3 is 12 residues long. CDR3 in DNA: TGTGCCAGCAGTACCAGACAGGGGGCCCACACCTTC. Translated: CASSTRQGAHTF.

The V call is TRBV19, the J call TRBJ1-2, with D possibly TRBD1 on 5 matching bases. Looked up from germline, CDR1 is LNHDA and CDR2 is SQIVND (reference sequence). The CDR3 runs 14 residues. V lost 3 bases to trimming and J lost 3 bases, with 11 bases between them. CDR3 sequence reads: CASSIGGAYYGYTF. The CDR3 nucleotides read TGTGCCAGTAGTATCGGTGGGGCTTACTATGGCTACACCTTC.

The CDR3 spells CASSSSPGTGNEQFF. The CDR3 bases are TGTGCCAGCAGTTCAAGCCCCGGAACGGGGAATGAGCAGTTCTTC. This chain uses TRBV7-6 with TRBJ2-1; perhaps TRBD2 as D (5 bases). The ends were cut back, 6 bases at V and 7 bases at J, with 19 bases in the middle. CDR3 length: 15 residues. In germline, CDR1 is SGHVS, CDR2 FNYEAQ. The full variable domain, completed using reference TRBV7-6 and TRBJ2-1, is GAGVSQSPRYKVTKRGQDVALRCDPISGHVSLYWYRQALGQGPEFLTYFNYEAQQDKSGLPNDRFSAERPEGSISTLTIQRTEQRDSAMYRCASSSSPGTGNEQFFGPGTRLTVL.

This chain uses TRBV6-1 with TRBJ2-1; D call uncertain. CDR3 length equals 17 residues. With 1 base removed from V and 1 base from J, the gap between germline ends came to 14 bases. CDR1 and CDR2 (germline): MNHNS, SASEGT. The CDR3 spells CASSEEGAEVSYNEQFF. The CDR3 DNA reads as TGTGCCAGCAGTGAAGAAGGCGCGGAAGTATCCTACAATGAGCAGTTCTTC.

The V gene is TRBV29-1, the J gene TRBJ2-2; TRBD1 might be the D (6 bases). Germline loops: CDR1 SQVTM, CDR2 ANQGSEA. The CDR3 loop spans 17 amino acids. V dropped 5 bases and J dropped 0 bases, with 19 bases sitting between them. DNA for the CDR3: TGCAGCGTTCTTGCCCCCGCGGACAGTCCGAACACCGGGGAGCTGTTTTTT. This sequence encodes CSVLAPADSPNTGELFF.

This rearrangement joins TRBV7-9 to TRBJ2-1; TRBD2 matches at 7 bases. The junction had 9 bases not matched to a gene; V was cut back by 5 bases and J by 8 bases. This CDR3 region has 14 residues. The germline gives CDR1 SEHNR, CDR2 FQNEAQ (reference sequence). The CDR3 DNA is TGTGCCAGCAGCCACCGACTAGCAGGGTATGAGCAGTTCTTC. This codes for CASSHRLAGYEQFF.